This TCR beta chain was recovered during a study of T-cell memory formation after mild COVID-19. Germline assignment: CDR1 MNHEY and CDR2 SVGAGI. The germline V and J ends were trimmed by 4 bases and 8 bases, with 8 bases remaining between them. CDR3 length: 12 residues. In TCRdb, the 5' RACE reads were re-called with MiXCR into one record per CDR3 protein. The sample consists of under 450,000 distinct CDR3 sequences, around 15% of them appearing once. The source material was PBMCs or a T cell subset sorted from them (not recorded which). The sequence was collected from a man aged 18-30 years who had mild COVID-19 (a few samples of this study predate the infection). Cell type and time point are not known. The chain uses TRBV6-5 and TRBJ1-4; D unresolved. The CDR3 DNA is TGTGCCAGCAGTTCCAACAGCGAAAAACTGTTTTTT. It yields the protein CASSSNSEKLFF.